This TCR beta chain stems from a study of shared clonotypes between healthy human individuals. This clone showed up just a few times. Researchers ran the assay at a deep level. In the original processing: ImmunoSEQ yielded junction-only sequences lacking quality scores, so filtering differed. Repertoires were generated with immunoSEQ multiplex PCR, while TCRdb's copy carries only in-frame clones and drops some. V, J and clone size were drawn from that table, and D and trimming were deduced from the DNA. The top ten clones hold roughly 0.55% of a sample with about 1.1 million clones, around 78% of them seen once. The V gene end was trimmed by 6 bases and the J gene end by 6 bases; junction bases not matched to a gene: 7. Germline V gene data show CDR1 as MNHNS and CDR2 as SASEGT. The CDR3 has 13 amino acids.

This receptor was identified in a man aged 18 to 30 in good health. Some clones in this sample may be carry-over from other donors' samples. The chain has TRBV6-1 and TRBJ2-7, with 8 bases that match TRBD1. The sequenced material came from memory CD4+ T cells from PBMCs. Subset denoted: CD45RA-negative fraction. CDR3 DNA: TGTGCCAGCAGGCCTGGACAGGGCGGCGAGCAGTACTTC. The encoded protein is CASRPGQGGEQYF.